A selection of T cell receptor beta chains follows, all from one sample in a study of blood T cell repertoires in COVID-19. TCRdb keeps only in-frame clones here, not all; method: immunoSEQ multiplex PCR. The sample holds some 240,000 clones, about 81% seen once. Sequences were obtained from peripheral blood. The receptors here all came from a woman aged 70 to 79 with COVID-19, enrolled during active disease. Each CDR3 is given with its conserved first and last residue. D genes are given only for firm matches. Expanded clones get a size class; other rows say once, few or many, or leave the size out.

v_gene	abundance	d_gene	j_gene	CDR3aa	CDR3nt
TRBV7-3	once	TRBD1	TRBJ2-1	CASSRARTGDNNEQFF	TGTGCCAGCAGCAGAGCACGGACAGGGGACAACAATGAGCAGTTCTTC
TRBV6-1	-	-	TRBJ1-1	CASGRGGTEAFF	TGTGCCAGCGGGCGGGGAGGCACTGAAGCTTTCTTT
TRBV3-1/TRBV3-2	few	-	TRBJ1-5	CASSQSRAQPQHF	TGTGCCAGCAGCCAAAGCAGGGCCCAGCCCCAGCATTTT
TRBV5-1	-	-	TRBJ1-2	CASSRGAQQTYGYTF	TGCGCCAGCAGCCGAGGCGCGCAGCAGACCTATGGCTACACCTTC
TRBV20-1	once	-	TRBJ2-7	CSARASYEQYF	TGCAGTGCTAGGGCCTCCTACGAGCAGTACTTC
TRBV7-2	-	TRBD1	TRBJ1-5	CASSLGTGNQPQHF	TGTGCCAGCAGCTTAGGGACAGGGAATCAGCCCCAGCATTTT
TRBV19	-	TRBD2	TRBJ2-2	CASSIVGTSGSPNTGELFF	TGTGCCAGTAGTATAGTCGGGACTAGCGGGAGCCCCAACACCGGGGAGCTGTTTTTT
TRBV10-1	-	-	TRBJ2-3	CASSGQHGDTQYF	TGCGCCAGCAGTGGTCAACACGGGGATACGCAGTATTTT
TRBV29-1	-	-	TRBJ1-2	CSATANYGYTF	TGCAGCGCAACAGCTAACTATGGCTACACCTTC
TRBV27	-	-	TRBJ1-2	CASSSKRQYGYTF	TGTGCCAGCAGTTCCAAGAGACAGTATGGCTACACCTTC
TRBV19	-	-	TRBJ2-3	CASSTGLGFRTDTQYF	TGTGCCAGTAGTACGGGACTGGGCTTTAGGACAGATACGCAGTATTTT
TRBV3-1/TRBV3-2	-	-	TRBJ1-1	CASKTGEGVNTEAFF	TGTGCCAGCAAAACTGGGGAGGGGGTGAACACTGAAGCTTTCTTT
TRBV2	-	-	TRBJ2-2	CASSALLGLGNTGELFF	TGTGCCAGCAGTGCTTTACTAGGCTTAGGAAACACCGGGGAGCTGTTTTTT
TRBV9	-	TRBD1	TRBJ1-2	CASSVSGQALYGYTF	TGTGCCAGCAGCGTTTCTGGACAGGCCCTATATGGCTACACCTTC
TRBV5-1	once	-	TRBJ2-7	CASSPRGTSYEQYF	TGCGCCAGCAGCCCTCGAGGAACTTCGTACGAGCAGTACTTC
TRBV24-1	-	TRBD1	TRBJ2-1	CATSDLGTGGENEQFF	TGTGCCACCAGTGATTTGGGGACAGGGGGCGAAAATGAGCAGTTCTTC
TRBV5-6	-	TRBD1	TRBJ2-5	CASCRTGGKTQYF	TGTGCCAGCTGCCGGACAGGGGGAAAGACCCAGTACTTC
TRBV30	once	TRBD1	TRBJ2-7	CACQGEHF	TGTGCCTGCCAGGGGGAGCACTTC
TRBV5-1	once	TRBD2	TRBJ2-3	CASSLRLAGTDTQYF	TGCGCCAGCAGCTTGAGACTAGCGGGCACAGATACGCAGTATTTT
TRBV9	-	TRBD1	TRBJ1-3	CASSRDRSSGNTIYF	TGTGCCAGCAGCCGGGACAGATCCTCTGGAAACACCATATATTTT
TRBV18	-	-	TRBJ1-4	CASSPMGTNSNEKLFF	TGTGCCAGCTCACCAATGGGGACAAACTCAAATGAAAAACTGTTTTTT
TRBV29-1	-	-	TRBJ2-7	CSAGAQFRDEQYF	TGCAGCGCTGGGGCACAGTTTCGGGACGAGCAGTACTTC
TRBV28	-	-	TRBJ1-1	CASSLGQRGTEAFF	TGTGCCAGCAGCCTTGGACAGCGGGGCACTGAAGCTTTCTTT
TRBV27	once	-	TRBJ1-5	CASSLWGENQPQHF	TGTGCCAGCAGTTTGTGGGGGGAAAATCAGCCCCAGCATTTT
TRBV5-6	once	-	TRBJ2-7	CASSPNTGSSYEQYF	TGTGCCAGCAGCCCGAACACAGGGAGCTCCTACGAGCAGTACTTC
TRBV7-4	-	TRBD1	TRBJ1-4	CASSLRASAQGATATNEKLFF	TGTGCCAGCAGCTTAAGGGCTTCGGCGCAGGGGGCGACGGCAACTAATGAAAAACTGTTTTTT
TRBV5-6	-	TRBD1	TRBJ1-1	CASSLSYGTVNTEAFF	TGTGCCAGCAGCTTGTCTTATGGGACAGTGAACACTGAAGCTTTCTTT
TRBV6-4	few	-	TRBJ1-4	CASSNRVNEKLFF	TGTGCCAGCAGTAACAGGGTAAATGAAAAACTGTTTTTT
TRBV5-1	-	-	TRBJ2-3	CASKGDKFTDTQYF	TGCGCCAGCAAAGGGGACAAATTCACAGATACGCAGTATTTT
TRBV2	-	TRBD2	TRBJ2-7	CASSREGPGEQYF	TGTGCCAGTTCGCGGGAGGGCCCGGGGGAGCAGTACTTC
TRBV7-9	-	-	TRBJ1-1	CASVRVNTEAFF	TGTGCCAGCGTGAGGGTGAACACTGAAGCTTTCTTT
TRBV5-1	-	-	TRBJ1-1	CASSLGPQGNTEAFF	TGCGCCAGCAGCTTGGGCCCACAGGGGAACACTGAAGCTTTCTTT
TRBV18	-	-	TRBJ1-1	CASQQGDGTEAFF	TGTGCCAGCCAACAAGGGGATGGCACTGAAGCTTTCTTT
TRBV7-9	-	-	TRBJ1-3	CASSLGHSGNTIYF	TGTGCCAGCAGCTTAGGACACAGTGGAAACACCATATATTTT
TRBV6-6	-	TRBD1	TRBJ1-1	CASRSVGQGVGEAFF	TGTGCCAGCAGAAGTGTCGGACAGGGGGTAGGTGAAGCTTTCTTT
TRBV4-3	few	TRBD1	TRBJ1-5	CASSLDRGNQPQHF	TGCGCCAGCAGCCTGGACAGGGGAAATCAGCCCCAGCATTTT